A single sample gave rise to the 18 T cell receptor beta chains below, sequenced in a study of T cell therapy after organ transplantation. TCRdb's copy holds only in-frame clones and misses some; the assay was immunoSEQ multiplex PCR. The sample shows roughly 48,000 clones, roughly 93% of them seen only once. Antigen specificity for these receptors is unknown. The sample in question was CD8+ T cells from blood, obtained before autologous CMV-specific T cell therapy. The source is a human patient who had received a solid organ transplant and had CMV disease.

The chain employs TRBV2 and TRBJ2-7; D perhaps matches TRBD1 (5 bases). There are 13 residues in the CDR3. With 10 bases removed from V and 1 base from J, the gap between germline ends came to 14 bases. Germline CDR1 reads SNHLY; CDR2 reads FYNNEI. The CDR3 DNA sequence: TGTGCCATTTCGTTCAGGGTGTCCTACGAGCAGTACTTC. It translates to CAISFRVSYEQYF.

This rearrangement joins TRBV5-1 to TRBJ2-1; no reliable D call. The CDR3 length is 15 residues. CDR1 and CDR2 from the germline V gene are SGHRS and YFSETQ. The V gene lost 5 bases and the J gene lost 4 bases, with 16 bases spanning the gap. The CDR3 bases are TGCGCCAGCAGTCTGAGACACGTTTCGTACAATGAGCAGTTCTTC. This codes for CASSLRHVSYNEQFF.

This clone has only a few counts. At the DNA level, this CDR3 is encoded by other sequences in the same sample as well. J is TRBJ2-2 and V is TRBV6-1; maybe TRBD2 (6 bases). Germline-derived CDR1 and CDR2 are MNHNS and SASEGT. V was cut by 1 base and J by 5 bases, with 8 bases left in between. The CDR3 sequence is 14 residues long. In nucleotides, the CDR3 is TGTGCCAGCAGTGAAGGTGGGGGGACCGGGGAGCTGTTTTTT. Its protein is CASSEGGGTGELFF.

The chain combines TRBV2 with TRBJ2-5; TRBD1 aligns across 7 bases. In germline, CDR1 is SNHLY, CDR2 FYNNEI. Trimming at V came to 10 bases and at J to 2 bases, leaving 7 bases not matched to a gene. The CDR3 runs to 13 residues. The CDR3 DNA sequence: TGTGCCACTTCTACAGGGGCGCAAGAGACCCAGTACTTC. Encoded protein: CATSTGAQETQYF.

The chain employs TRBV4-3 and TRBJ2-1; D is uncertain. The CDR3 has 17 amino acids. The germline V and J ends were trimmed by 1 base and 0 bases, with 13 bases remaining between them. CDR1 and CDR2 from the germline V gene are LGHNA and YSLEER. The CDR3 sequence is CASSQGSGVSSYNEQFF. CDR3 in DNA: TGCGCCAGCAGCCAAGGGTCTGGGGTCAGCTCCTACAATGAGCAGTTCTTC.

In this sample, this clone turned up once. This rearrangement joins TRBV10-3 to TRBJ1-5, with D tentatively TRBD1 (5 bases). The germline gives CDR1 ENHRY, CDR2 SYGVKD. V was shortened by 6 bases and J by 3 bases, with 18 bases between the two germline ends. The CDR3 is 16 amino acids. The CDR3: CAISEPGTSYNQPQHF. The DNA for the CDR3 is TGTGCCATCAGCGAACCCGGGACGTCATACAATCAGCCCCAGCATTTT.

The rearrangement uses TRBV7-2 and TRBJ2-1; D gene unclear. CDR1 is SGHTA, CDR2 FQGNSA, per germline. This CDR3 has 13 residues. V lost 5 bases and J 4 bases, leaving 9 bases between the germline ends. CDR3: CASSPSNYNEQFF. In DNA, the CDR3 is TGTGCCAGCAGCCCATCTAATTACAATGAGCAGTTCTTC.

The J gene is TRBJ1-2, the V gene TRBV10-2; the D gene is possibly TRBD1 (5 bases). V lost 6 bases, J lost 4 bases, and 12 bases lay in between. This CDR3 comprises 13 residues. The germline CDR1 and CDR2 sequences are WSHSY and SAAADI. CDR3 nucleotides: TGCGCCAGCAGGGTCGACAGCCTCTATGGCTACACCTTC. Translation gives CASRVDSLYGYTF.

The chain links TRBV4-1 to TRBJ2-7; D may be TRBD1 (5 bases). Germline V gene data show CDR1 as MGHRA and CDR2 as YSYEKL. The V end was cut by 1 base, the J end by 1 base, with 8 bases between. The CDR3 is 14 amino acids. In DNA, the CDR3 is TGCGCCAGCAGCCAAGTTACAGGTTCCTACGAGCAGTACTTC. This translates into CASSQVTGSYEQYF.

V gene TRBV27 combines with J gene TRBJ1-6, with a tentative D call TRBD1 (5 bases). CDR1 and CDR2 from the germline V gene are MNHEY and SMNVEV (reference sequence). The length of the CDR3 is 16 residues. The V and J ends lost 1 base and 9 bases respectively, with 16 bases between them. The CDR3 nucleotides read TGTGCCAGCAGTTTATGGGGCAGGAGTGAAATTTCACCCCTCCACTTT. This encodes CASSLWGRSEISPLHF.

This chain uses TRBV4-3 with TRBJ1-1; unclear D gene. With 0 bases removed from V and 5 bases from J, the gap between germline ends came to 16 bases. Germline V gene sequence: CDR1 LGHNA, CDR2 YSLEER. This CDR3 is 16 amino acids long. The CDR3 here is CASSQEGHSRRTEAFF. The CDR3 DNA follows: TGCGCCAGCAGCCAAGAAGGGCACTCACGAAGGACTGAAGCTTTCTTT.

CDR3 protein: CASSLWADSTDTQYF. The CDR3 coding sequence is TGTGCCAGCAGTTTATGGGCAGATAGCACAGATACGCAGTATTTT. This chain uses TRBV27 with TRBJ2-3; D remains unclear. The CDR3 has 15 amino acids. Trimming shortened V by 1 base and J by 0 bases, and 8 bases separated the two germline ends. Looked up from germline, CDR1 is MNHEY and CDR2 is SMNVEV (reference sequence).

The chain couples TRBV2 to TRBJ2-1, with 14 bases identical to TRBD2. V shed 7 bases and J 0 bases; nucleotides not matched to a gene: 5. In germline, CDR1 is SNHLY, CDR2 FYNNEI. The CDR3 has 17 amino acids. CDR3 in DNA: TGTGCCAGCATCTTGACTAGCGGGGGGGCCTCCTACAATGAGCAGTTCTTC. This gives the protein CASILTSGGASYNEQFF.

The chain joins TRBV4-1 to TRBJ2-1; 8 nucleotides match TRBD2. The V and J ends lost 0 bases and 3 bases, in that order; junction bases with no gene match: 7. Looked up from germline, CDR1 is MGHRA and CDR2 is YSYEKL. The CDR3 runs 17 residues. The CDR3 DNA reads TGCGCCAGCAGCCAAGACACCGGGACTAGACTCTACAATGAGCAGTTCTTC. Protein product: CASSQDTGTRLYNEQFF.

The rearrangement uses TRBV5-5 and TRBJ1-1, with 7 bases identical to TRBD1. There are 15 residues in the CDR3. Germline V CDR1 and CDR2: SGHKS, YYEKEE (reference sequence). The trim removed 1 base at V and 4 bases at J, leaving 7 bases unmatched. The CDR3 sequence: CASSLYRTGSTEAFF. The CDR3 coding sequence is TGTGCCAGCAGCTTGTATAGGACAGGATCCACTGAAGCTTTCTTT.

This clone was picked up a small number of times. This chain connects TRBV30 to TRBJ1-1, with D possibly TRBD1 on 6 matching bases. V was clipped by 1 base and J by 2 bases, with 8 bases between them. The CDR3 has 13 residues. Germline V gene data show CDR1 as GTSNPN and CDR2 as SVGIG (reference sequence). CDR3: CAWSGQANTEAFF. In DNA form, the CDR3 reads TGTGCCTGGAGTGGACAGGCCAACACTGAAGCTTTCTTT.

V gene TRBV15 combines with J gene TRBJ1-1, with TRBD1 matching over 7 bases. CDR3 length: 13 residues. V was pared by 5 bases and J by 4 bases, with 4 bases of the junction left unmatched. CDR1 LNHNV and CDR2 YYDKDF come from the germline V gene (reference sequence). DNA of the CDR3: TGTGCCACCAGCGTCTACAGGGGCACTGAAGCTTTCTTT. Its translation: CATSVYRGTEAFF. Full variable domain (outside the CDR3, taken from reference TRBV15 and TRBJ1-1): DAMVIQNPRYQVTQFGKPVTLSCSQTLNHNVMYWYQQKSSQAPKLLFHYYDKDFNNEADTPDNFQSRRPNTSFCFLDIRSPGLGDTAMYLCATSVYRGTEAFFGQGTRLTVV.

The V gene is TRBV2, the J gene TRBJ2-7; D is possibly TRBD1 (5 bases). The CDR3 is 14 amino acids. CDR1 and CDR2 (germline): SNHLY, FYNNEI. V dropped 3 bases and J dropped 2 bases, with 11 bases sitting between them. CDR3 nucleotides: TGTGCCAGCAGTGAGGGGCCAATAGCCTACGAGCAGTACTTC. It yields the protein CASSEGPIAYEQYF. The variable domain in full, with the rest retrieved from reference TRBV2 and TRBJ2-7, is EPEVTQTPSHQVTQMGQEVILRCVPISNHLYFYWYRQILGQKVEFLVSFYNNEISEKSEIFDDQFSVERPDGSNFTLKIRSTKLEDSAMYFCASSEGPIAYEQYFGPGTRLTVT.